Following are 20 T cell receptor beta chains from one sample sequenced in a study of tissue T cells after allogeneic stem cell transplantation. Generated by immunoSEQ multiplex PCR, the TCRdb table keeps only in-frame clones and is missing some. The data show some 5,000 clones, with approximately 70% seen just once and approximately 26% held by the top ten. Here the sequenced sample was duodenal tissue, taken at autopsy. Source of these receptors: a female patient aged 18-49 years with steroid-refractory graft-versus-host disease after an allogeneic stem cell transplant. Some T cells may be transferred from the graft donor.

The chain has TRBV24-1 and TRBJ2-1, with D maybe TRBD2 (6 bases). Trimming cost V 2 bases and J 1 base, with 11 bases left between them. Germline CDR1 reads KGHDR; CDR2 reads SFDVKD. This CDR3 is 16 amino acids long. As DNA, the CDR3 is TGTGCCACCAGTGATTCCCAGCGGGCTTCCTACAATGAGCAGTTCTTC. It codes for CATSDSQRASYNEQFF.

The chain joins TRBV7-6 to TRBJ2-1; no clear D gene. The CDR3 totals 13 residues. V was shortened by 3 bases and J by 8 bases, with 11 bases between the two germline ends. In germline, CDR1 is SGHVS, CDR2 FNYEAQ. This CDR3 is CASSFIVLDEQFF. The CDR3 bases are TGTGCCAGCAGCTTTATTGTACTGGATGAGCAGTTCTTC.

V is TRBV27 and J is TRBJ2-7, with D hard to call. V was trimmed by 0 bases and J by 2 bases, leaving 11 bases between them. The germline V gene has CDR1 MNHEY and CDR2 SMNVEV (reference sequence). CDR3 length: 15 residues. CDR3 amino acids: CASSLSRVGTYEQYF. CDR3 DNA: TGTGCCAGCAGTTTATCGAGAGTGGGGACCTACGAGCAGTACTTC.

This clone occurred once. The CDR3 bases are TGTGCCAGCAGGGTACTAGCGGGCTCTCGCACAGATACGCAGTATTTT. It codes for CASRVLAGSRTDTQYF. The V and J genes are TRBV6-6 and TRBJ2-3, with 9 positions matching TRBD2. V lost 6 bases and J lost 1; bases outside the gene matches: 8. This CDR3 has 16 amino acids. Germline CDR1 is MNHNY and CDR2 is SVGAGI (reference sequence).

This clone was counted between two and nine times. For the CDR3, the DNA is TGCAGCGCCCAACAGGGATTGAACTATGGCTACACCTTC. Translation: CSAQQGLNYGYTF. The V and J genes are TRBV29-1 and TRBJ1-2; TRBD1 is a possible D gene (6 bases). The CDR3 runs 13 residues. With 7 bases removed from V and 2 bases from J, the gap between germline ends came to 14 bases. Germline CDR1 SQVTM, CDR2 ANQGSEA.

This clone came up once. The CDR3 protein is CASSSTSASYNEQFF. The CDR3 DNA follows: TGCGCCAGCAGCTCCACTAGCGCGTCCTACAATGAGCAGTTCTTC. V and J are TRBV5-1 and TRBJ2-1; the match to TRBD2 covers 7 bases. Germline values: CDR1 SGHRS, CDR2 YFSETQ. J was trimmed by 1 base and V by 3 bases; bases with no gene match: 4. This CDR3 is built from 15 residues. The whole variable domain, remainder taken from reference TRBV5-1 and TRBJ2-1, is KAGVTQTPRYLIKTRGQQVTLSCSPISGHRSVSWYQQTPGQGLQFLFEYFSETQRNKGNFPGRFSGRQFSNSRSEMNVSTLELGDSALYLCASSSTSASYNEQFFGPGTRLTVL.

The chain recombines TRBV5-1 with TRBJ1-2, with unresolved D. Trimming pared 3 bases from V and 4 bases from J, leaving 7 bases between. Germline CDR1 is SGHRS and CDR2 is YFSETQ. This CDR3 spans 12 amino acids. As DNA, the CDR3 is TGCGCCAGCAGCTCCGATCTCTATGGCTACACCTTC. It encodes CASSSDLYGYTF.

This clone qualifies as large. V and J are TRBV2 and TRBJ1-2, with a tentative D call TRBD1 (5 bases). Per the germline V gene, CDR1 is SNHLY and CDR2 is FYNNEI. The CDR3 sequence is 14 residues long. Trimming removed 5 bases at V and 5 bases at J, with 15 bases between. CDR3 amino acids: CASSQTGGKYGYTF. The CDR3 bases are TGTGCCAGCAGTCAAACAGGCGGGAAATATGGCTACACCTTC.

The V gene is TRBV27, the J gene TRBJ2-5; D perhaps matches TRBD2 (5 bases). CDR3 length: 14 residues. Germline V gene lookup returns CDR1 MNHEY and CDR2 SMNVEV (reference sequence). Between the trimmed V and J ends, which lost 5 bases and 7 bases, there was a span of 17 bases. Written as DNA, the CDR3 is TGTGCCAGCAGTCGAAAGGTCCGCGGAGGGACCCAGTACTTC. Amino acid sequence: CASSRKVRGGTQYF.

The sample holds one count of this clone. This chain uses TRBV5-5 with TRBJ1-6; D perhaps matches TRBD1 (5 bases). Germline V gene sequence: CDR1 SGHKS, CDR2 YYEKEE (reference sequence). Trimming left V 0 bases short and J 4 bases short, with 20 bases between. The CDR3 runs to 19 residues. The CDR3 coding sequence is TGTGCCAGCAGCTTGGCCGGGGACGGAGGGTCTCCTTATAATTCACCCCTCCACTTT. Its translation is CASSLAGDGGSPYNSPLHF.

The V call is TRBV6-5, the J call TRBJ2-5; TRBD2 might be the D (6 bases). The CDR3 has 14 residues. V dropped 4 bases and J dropped 1 base, with 10 bases sitting between them. Germline-derived CDR1 and CDR2 are MNHEY and SVGAGI. The CDR3: CASSLRGGQETQYF. Written as DNA, the CDR3 is TGTGCCAGCAGTTTGCGGGGCGGCCAAGAGACCCAGTACTTC.

The chain carries TRBV29-1 and TRBJ1-1; tentative D call: TRBD1 (5 bases). The CDR3 is made up of 11 amino acids. Germline V CDR1 and CDR2: SQVTM, ANQGSEA. Trimming left V 4 bases short and J 10 bases short, with 13 bases between. CDR3 sequence reads: CSVVKGGAAFF. For the CDR3, the DNA is TGCAGCGTTGTGAAGGGCGGGGCAGCTTTCTTT. Full variable domain (outside the CDR3, taken from reference TRBV29-1 and TRBJ1-1): SAVISQKPSRDICQRGTSLTIQCQVDSQVTMMFWYRQQPGQSLTLIATANQGSEATYESGFVIDKFPISRPNLTFSTLTVSNMSPEDSSIYLCSVVKGGAAFFGQGTRLTVV.

This clone appeared once. The chain has TRBV9 and TRBJ2-1, with D unresolved. The CDR3 runs to 14 residues. Between the trimmed V and J ends, which lost 1 base and 6 bases, there was a span of 11 bases. The V gene's germline CDR1 is SGDLS and CDR2 YYNGEE. CDR3 nucleotides: TGTGCCAGCAGCGTAATTTTCGAGAGCAATGAGCAGTTCTTC. Protein sequence: CASSVIFESNEQFF.

This clone was observed a handful of times. This rearrangement joins TRBV27 to TRBJ2-3; 13 bases map to TRBD2. The trim removed 1 base at V and 2 bases at J, leaving 9 bases unmatched. Germline V CDR1 and CDR2: MNHEY, SMNVEV (reference sequence). The CDR3 loop spans 19 amino acids. The CDR3 spells CASSLFGLAGEGYTDTQYF. The CDR3 region has the DNA TGTGCCAGCAGTTTATTCGGACTAGCGGGGGAGGGATACACAGATACGCAGTATTTT.

V gene TRBV15 combines with J gene TRBJ2-5; weak D call: TRBD1 (6 bases). The length of the CDR3 is 17 residues. Germline lookup yields CDR1 LNHNV and CDR2 YYDKDF (reference sequence). V lost 0 bases, J lost 2 bases, and 16 bases lay in between. The CDR3 DNA follows: TGTGCCACCAGCAGAGATAAGAGGGGGAACAGGCAAGAGACCCAGTACTTC. This translates into CATSRDKRGNRQETQYF.

The chain recombines TRBV7-8 with TRBJ1-5; D gene unclear. The V and J ends lost 5 bases and 2 bases respectively, with 13 bases between them. Germline lookup yields CDR1 SGHVS and CDR2 FQNEAQ. The CDR3 extends over 15 amino acids. CDR3 bases: TGTGCCAGCAGCCGCGGGAGGGATGGCAATCAGCCCCAGCATTTT. The encoded protein is CASSRGRDGNQPQHF.

This chain connects TRBV5-1 to TRBJ2-1, with 9 bases that match TRBD2. With 1 base clipped from V and 4 bases from J, the junction kept 6 bases outside the gene matches. The CDR3 is 16 amino acids. The germline V gene encodes CDR1 SGHRS and CDR2 YFSETQ. The CDR3 nucleotides read TGCGCCAGCAGCTTGATGGGGGCGGGAGGGTACAATGAGCAGTTCTTC. Protein: CASSLMGAGGYNEQFF. The full variable domain, with the rest looked up from reference TRBV5-1 and TRBJ2-1, is KAGVTQTPRYLIKTRGQQVTLSCSPISGHRSVSWYQQTPGQGLQFLFEYFSETQRNKGNFPGRFSGRQFSNSRSEMNVSTLELGDSALYLCASSLMGAGGYNEQFFGPGTRLTVL.

J is TRBJ2-1 and V is TRBV6-5; TRBD2 matches at 7 bases. The germline gives CDR1 MNHEY, CDR2 SVGAGI. The CDR3 is 15 amino acids. V gave up 2 bases and J gave up 0 bases; unmatched junction bases: 1. The CDR3 DNA reads TGTGCCAGCAGTTACCGCGGGAGCTCCTACAATGAGCAGTTCTTC. It yields the protein CASSYRGSSYNEQFF.

The chain employs TRBV2 and TRBJ2-2, with TRBD1 matching over 7 bases. CDR1 and CDR2 from the germline V gene are SNHLY and FYNNEI. There are 13 residues in the CDR3. The V and J ends lost 9 bases and 3 bases, in that order; junction bases with no gene match: 4. CDR3 residues: CARRGQDTGELFF. DNA for the CDR3: TGTGCCAGGAGAGGACAGGACACCGGGGAGCTGTTTTTT.

This clone has a handful of counts. The chain links TRBV6-5 to TRBJ1-6, with D unresolved. Trimming cost V 5 bases and J 2 bases, with 7 bases left between them. The CDR3 runs 14 residues. Germline assignment: CDR1 MNHEY and CDR2 SVGAGI. The CDR3 coding sequence is TGTGCCAGCAGTAGGGAGCCCTATAATTCACCCCTCCACTTT. Amino acid sequence: CASSREPYNSPLHF.